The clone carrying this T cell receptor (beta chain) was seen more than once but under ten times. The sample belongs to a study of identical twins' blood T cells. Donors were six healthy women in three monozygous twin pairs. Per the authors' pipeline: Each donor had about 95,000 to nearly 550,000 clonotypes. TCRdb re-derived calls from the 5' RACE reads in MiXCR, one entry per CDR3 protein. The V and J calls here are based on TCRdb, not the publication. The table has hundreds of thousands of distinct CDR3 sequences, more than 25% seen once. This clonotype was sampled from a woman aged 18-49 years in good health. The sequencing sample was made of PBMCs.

This CDR3 reads CSARGGRGGISNQPQHF. The CDR3, as DNA: TGCAGTGCTAGAGGGGGGCGCGGGGGCATTAGCAATCAGCCCCAGCATTTT. The chain has TRBV20-1 and TRBJ1-5; a possible D gene is TRBD1 (6 bases). CDR3 length: 17 amino acids. CDR1 and CDR2 from the germline V gene are DFQATT and SNEGSKA (reference sequence). V was pared by 1 base and J by 0 bases, with 16 bases between.